This T cell receptor (beta chain) was observed in a study of shared clonotypes between healthy human individuals. Clones were read by immunoSEQ multiplex PCR, and TCRdb kept only the in-frame ones, dropping some. The sample has 2 million to 2.5 million clones, roughly 95% seen once. V shed 6 bases and J 4 bases; nucleotides not matched to a gene: 10. CDR1 SNHLY and CDR2 FYNNEI come from the germline V gene. The CDR3 totals 15 residues. The sequence was obtained from a man younger than 30 in good health. Material for sequencing was naive CD4+ T cells sorted from blood. As to subset: CD45RA+ positively selected. The chain recombines TRBV2 with TRBJ1-1, with TRBD1 matching over 8 bases. The CDR3 region is CASSGTGDLGTEAFF. The CDR3 DNA sequence: TGTGCCAGCAGCGGGACAGGAGATTTGGGCACTGAAGCTTTCTTT. Drawing the rest from reference TRBV2 and TRBJ1-1, the complete variable domain is EPEVTQTPSHQVTQMGQEVILRCVPISNHLYFYWYRQILGQKVEFLVSFYNNEISEKSEIFDDQFSVERPDGSNFTLKIRSTKLEDSAMYFCASSGTGDLGTEAFFGQGTRLTVV.